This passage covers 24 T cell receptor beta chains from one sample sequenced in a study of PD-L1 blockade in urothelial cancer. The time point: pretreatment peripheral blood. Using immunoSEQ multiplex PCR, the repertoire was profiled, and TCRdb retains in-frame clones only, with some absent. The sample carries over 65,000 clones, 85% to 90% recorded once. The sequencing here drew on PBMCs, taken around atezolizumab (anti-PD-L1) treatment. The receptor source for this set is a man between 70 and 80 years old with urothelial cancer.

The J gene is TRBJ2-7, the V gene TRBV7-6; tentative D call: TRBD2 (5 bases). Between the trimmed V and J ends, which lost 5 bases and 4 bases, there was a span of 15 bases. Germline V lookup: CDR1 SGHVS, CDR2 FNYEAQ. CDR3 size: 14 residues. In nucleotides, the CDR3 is TGTGCCAGCAGCCCAGCGGAAGCCTCGTACGAGCAGTACTTC. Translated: CASSPAEASYEQYF.

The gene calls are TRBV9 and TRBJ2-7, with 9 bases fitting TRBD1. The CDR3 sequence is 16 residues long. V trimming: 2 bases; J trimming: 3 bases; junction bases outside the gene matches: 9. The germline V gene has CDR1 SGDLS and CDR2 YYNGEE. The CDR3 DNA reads TGTGCCAGCAGCGTGGACCCCGGGACAGGGCACTACGAGCAGTACTTC. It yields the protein CASSVDPGTGHYEQYF. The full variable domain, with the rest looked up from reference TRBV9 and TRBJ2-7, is DSGVTQTPKHLITATGQRVTLRCSPRSGDLSVYWYQQSLDQGLQFLIQYYNGEERAKGNILERFSAQQFPDLHSELNLSSLELGDSALYFCASSVDPGTGHYEQYFGPGTRLTVT.

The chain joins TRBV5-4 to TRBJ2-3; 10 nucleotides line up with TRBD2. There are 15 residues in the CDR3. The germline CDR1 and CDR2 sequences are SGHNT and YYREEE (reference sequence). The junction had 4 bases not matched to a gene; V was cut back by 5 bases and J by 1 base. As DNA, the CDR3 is TGTGCCAGCAGACTTGGACTAGCGGGCACAGATACGCAGTATTTT. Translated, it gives CASRLGLAGTDTQYF.

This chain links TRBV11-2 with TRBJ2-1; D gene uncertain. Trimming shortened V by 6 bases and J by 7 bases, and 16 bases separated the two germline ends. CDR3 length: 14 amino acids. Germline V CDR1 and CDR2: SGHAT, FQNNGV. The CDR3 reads CASSFNSRRNEQFF. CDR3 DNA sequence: TGTGCCAGCAGTTTTAATAGCCGACGAAATGAGCAGTTCTTC. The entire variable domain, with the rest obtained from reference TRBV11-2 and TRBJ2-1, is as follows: EAGVAQSPRYKIIEKRQSVAFWCNPISGHATLYWYQQILGQGPKLLIQFQNNGVVDDSQLPKDRFSAERLKGVDSTLKIQPAKLEDSAVYLCASSFNSRRNEQFFGPGTRLTVL.

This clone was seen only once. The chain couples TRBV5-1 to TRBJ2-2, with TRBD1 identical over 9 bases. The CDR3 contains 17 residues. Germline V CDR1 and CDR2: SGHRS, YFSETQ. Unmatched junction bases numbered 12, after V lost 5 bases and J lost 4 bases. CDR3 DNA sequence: TGCGCCAGCAGATCTATGCCGGGACAGGGACGCACCGGGGAGCTGTTTTTT. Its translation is CASRSMPGQGRTGELFF. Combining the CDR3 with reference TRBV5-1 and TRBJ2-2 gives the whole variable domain KAGVTQTPRYLIKTRGQQVTLSCSPISGHRSVSWYQQTPGQGLQFLFEYFSETQRNKGNFPGRFSGRQFSNSRSEMNVSTLELGDSALYLCASRSMPGQGRTGELFFGEGSRLTVL.

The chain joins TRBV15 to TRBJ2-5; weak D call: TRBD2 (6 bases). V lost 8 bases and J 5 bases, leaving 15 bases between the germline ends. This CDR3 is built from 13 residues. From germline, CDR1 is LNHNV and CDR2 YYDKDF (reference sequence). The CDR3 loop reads CATSLLGGETQYF. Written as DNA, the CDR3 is TGTGCCACCTCGCTCCTTGGGGGGGAGACCCAGTACTTC.

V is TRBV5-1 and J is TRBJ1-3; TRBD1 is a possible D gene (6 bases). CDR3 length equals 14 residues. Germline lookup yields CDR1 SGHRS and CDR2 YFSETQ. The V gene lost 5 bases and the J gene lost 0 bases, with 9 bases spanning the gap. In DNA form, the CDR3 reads TGCGCCAGCAGAGAGGGGGACTCTGGAAACACCATATATTTT. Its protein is CASREGDSGNTIYF.

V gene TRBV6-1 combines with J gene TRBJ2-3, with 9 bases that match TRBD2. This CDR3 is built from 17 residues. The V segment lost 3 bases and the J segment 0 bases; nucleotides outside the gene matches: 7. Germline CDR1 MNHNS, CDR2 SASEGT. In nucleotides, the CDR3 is TGTGCCAGCAGTGATCTCCTAGCGGGGCGTAGCACAGATACGCAGTATTTT. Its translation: CASSDLLAGRSTDTQYF.

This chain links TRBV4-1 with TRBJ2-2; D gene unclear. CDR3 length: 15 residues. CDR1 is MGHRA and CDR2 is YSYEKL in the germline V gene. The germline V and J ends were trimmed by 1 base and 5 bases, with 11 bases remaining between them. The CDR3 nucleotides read TGCGCCAGCAGCCAAGTCCCTAGGCAGACCGGGGAGCTGTTTTTT. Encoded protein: CASSQVPRQTGELFF.

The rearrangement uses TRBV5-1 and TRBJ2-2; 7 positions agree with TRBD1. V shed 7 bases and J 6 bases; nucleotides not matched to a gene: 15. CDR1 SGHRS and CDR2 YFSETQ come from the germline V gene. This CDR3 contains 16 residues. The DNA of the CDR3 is TGCGCCAGCGCGGAAAGAGGGGGCGCCTTTTCCGGGGAGCTGTTTTTT. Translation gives CASAERGGAFSGELFF.

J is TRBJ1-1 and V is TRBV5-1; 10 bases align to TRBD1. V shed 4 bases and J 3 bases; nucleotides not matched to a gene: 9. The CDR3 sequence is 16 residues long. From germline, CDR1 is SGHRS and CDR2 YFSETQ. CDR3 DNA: TGCGCCAGCAGCCTTGGACAGGGGGTAAAGGACACTGAAGCTTTCTTT. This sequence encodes CASSLGQGVKDTEAFF.

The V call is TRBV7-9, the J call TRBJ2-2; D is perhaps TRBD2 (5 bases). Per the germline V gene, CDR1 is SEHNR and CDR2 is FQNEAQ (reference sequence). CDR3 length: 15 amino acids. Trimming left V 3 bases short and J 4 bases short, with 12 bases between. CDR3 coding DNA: TGTGCCAGCAGCTTCGCGGGTGCGATCACCGGGGAGCTGTTTTTT. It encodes CASSFAGAITGELFF.

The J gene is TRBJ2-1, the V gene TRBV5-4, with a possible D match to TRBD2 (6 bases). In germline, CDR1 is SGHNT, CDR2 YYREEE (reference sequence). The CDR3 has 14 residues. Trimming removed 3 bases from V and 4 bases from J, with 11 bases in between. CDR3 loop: CASSSPGVYNEQFF. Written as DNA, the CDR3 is TGTGCCAGCAGCTCGCCGGGGGTTTACAATGAGCAGTTCTTC. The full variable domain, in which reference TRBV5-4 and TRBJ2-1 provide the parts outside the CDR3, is ETGVTQSPTHLIKTRGQQVTLRCSSQSGHNTVSWYQQALGQGPQFIFQYYREEENGRGNFPPRFSGLQFPNYSSELNVNALELDDSALYLCASSSPGVYNEQFFGPGTRLTVL.

The CDR3 protein is CASSRTGYSYEQYF. The CDR3 DNA reads as TGTGCCAGCAGTCGGACGGGATACTCCTACGAGCAGTACTTC. The rearrangement uses TRBV27 and TRBJ2-7, with D possibly being TRBD2 (5 bases). The length of the CDR3 is 14 residues. V was shortened by 5 bases and J by 0 bases, with 11 bases between the two germline ends. Germline CDR1 is MNHEY and CDR2 is SMNVEV (reference sequence).

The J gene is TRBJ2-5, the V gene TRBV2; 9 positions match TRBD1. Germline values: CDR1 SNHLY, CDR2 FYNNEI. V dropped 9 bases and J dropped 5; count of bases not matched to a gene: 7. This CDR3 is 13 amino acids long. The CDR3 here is CASFRQGGETQYF. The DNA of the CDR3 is TGTGCCAGTTTTAGACAGGGGGGGGAGACCCAGTACTTC.

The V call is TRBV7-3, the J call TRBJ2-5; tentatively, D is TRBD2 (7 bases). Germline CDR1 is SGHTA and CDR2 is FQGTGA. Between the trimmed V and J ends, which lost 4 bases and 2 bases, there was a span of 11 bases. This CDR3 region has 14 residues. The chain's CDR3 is CASSYGGPQETQYF. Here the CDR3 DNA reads TGTGCCAGCAGCTACGGGGGGCCACAAGAGACCCAGTACTTC.

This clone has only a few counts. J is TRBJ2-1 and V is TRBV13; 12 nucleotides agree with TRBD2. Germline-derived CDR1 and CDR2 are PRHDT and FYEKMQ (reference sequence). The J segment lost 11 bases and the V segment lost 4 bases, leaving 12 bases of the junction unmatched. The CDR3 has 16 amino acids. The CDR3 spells CASSWGTSGRGYKQFF. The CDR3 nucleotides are TGTGCCAGCAGCTGGGGGACTAGCGGGCGAGGTTACAAGCAGTTCTTC.

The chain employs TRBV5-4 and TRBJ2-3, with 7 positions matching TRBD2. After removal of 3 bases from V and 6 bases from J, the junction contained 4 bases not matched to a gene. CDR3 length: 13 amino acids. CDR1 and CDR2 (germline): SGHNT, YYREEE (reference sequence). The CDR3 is CASSWRLADTQYF. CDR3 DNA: TGTGCCAGCAGCTGGAGACTAGCCGATACGCAGTATTTT.

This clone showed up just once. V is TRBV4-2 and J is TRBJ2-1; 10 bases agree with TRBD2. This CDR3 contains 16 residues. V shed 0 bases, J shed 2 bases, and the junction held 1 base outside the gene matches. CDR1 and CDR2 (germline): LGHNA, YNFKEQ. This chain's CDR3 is CASSQEAGGPYNEQFF. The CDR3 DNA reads TGTGCCAGCAGCCAAGAAGCGGGAGGGCCCTACAATGAGCAGTTCTTC.

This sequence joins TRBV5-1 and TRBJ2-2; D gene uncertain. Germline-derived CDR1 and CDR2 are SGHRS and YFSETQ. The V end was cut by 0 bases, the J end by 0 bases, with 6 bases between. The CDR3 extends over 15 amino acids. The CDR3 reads CASSLERANTGELFF. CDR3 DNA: TGCGCCAGCAGCTTGGAACGGGCGAACACCGGGGAGCTGTTTTTT.

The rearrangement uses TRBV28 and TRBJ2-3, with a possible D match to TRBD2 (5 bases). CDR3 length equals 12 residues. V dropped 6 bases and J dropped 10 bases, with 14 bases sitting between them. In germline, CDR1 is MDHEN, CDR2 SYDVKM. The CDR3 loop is CASSYGVKAQYF. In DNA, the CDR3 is TGTGCCAGCAGCTACGGGGTAAAGGCGCAGTATTTT.

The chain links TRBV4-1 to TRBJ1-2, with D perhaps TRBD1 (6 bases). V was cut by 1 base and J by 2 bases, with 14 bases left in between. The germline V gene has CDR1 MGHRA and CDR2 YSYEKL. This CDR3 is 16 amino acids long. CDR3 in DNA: TGCGCCAGCAGCCAAGCCGCAGGGGTCGCAAACTATGGCTACACCTTC. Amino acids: CASSQAAGVANYGYTF.

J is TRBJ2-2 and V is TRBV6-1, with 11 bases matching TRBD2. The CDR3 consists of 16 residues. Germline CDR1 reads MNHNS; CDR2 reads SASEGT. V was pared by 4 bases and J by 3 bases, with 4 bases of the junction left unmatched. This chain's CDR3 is CASSGLAGRYTGELFF. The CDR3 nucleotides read TGTGCCAGCAGTGGACTAGCGGGAAGGTACACCGGGGAGCTGTTTTTT.

CDR3 in amino acids: CASSYSWTGRVEQFF. The CDR3 DNA is TGTGCCAGCAGTTACTCTTGGACAGGGAGGGTTGAGCAGTTCTTC. V usage is TRBV6-5 and J usage is TRBJ2-1; possible D gene TRBD1, 8 bases. CDR3 length equals 15 residues. Trimming stripped 0 bases from V and 9 bases from J, with 15 bases between. In germline, CDR1 is MNHEY, CDR2 SVGAGI.